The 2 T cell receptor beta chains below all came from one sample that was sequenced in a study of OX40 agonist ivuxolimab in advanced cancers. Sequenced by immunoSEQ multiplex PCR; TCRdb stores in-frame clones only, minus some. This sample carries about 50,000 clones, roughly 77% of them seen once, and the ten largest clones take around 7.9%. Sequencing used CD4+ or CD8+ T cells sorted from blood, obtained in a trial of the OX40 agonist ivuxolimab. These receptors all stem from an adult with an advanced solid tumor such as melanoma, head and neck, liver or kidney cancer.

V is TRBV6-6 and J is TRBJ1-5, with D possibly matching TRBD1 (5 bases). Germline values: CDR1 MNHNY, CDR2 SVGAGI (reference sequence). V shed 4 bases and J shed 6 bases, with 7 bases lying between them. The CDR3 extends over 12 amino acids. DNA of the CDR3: TGTGCCAGCAGTTTAAGGGGTCAGCCCCAGCATTTT. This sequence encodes CASSLRGQPQHF.

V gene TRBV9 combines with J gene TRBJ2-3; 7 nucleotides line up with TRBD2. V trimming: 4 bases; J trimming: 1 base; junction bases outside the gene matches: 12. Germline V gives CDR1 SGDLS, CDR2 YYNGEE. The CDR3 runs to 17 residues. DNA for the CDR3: TGTGCCAGCAGCCCATATATAGCGGGCTTAGGCACAGATACGCAGTATTTT. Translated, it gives CASSPYIAGLGTDTQYF. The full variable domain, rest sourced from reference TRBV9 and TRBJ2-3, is DSGVTQTPKHLITATGQRVTLRCSPRSGDLSVYWYQQSLDQGLQFLIQYYNGEERAKGNILERFSAQQFPDLHSELNLSSLELGDSALYFCASSPYIAGLGTDTQYFGPGTRLTVL.